In its sample, the clone carrying this T cell receptor beta chain was seen a few times. Its cognate antigen is unknown. CDR1 and CDR2 from the germline V gene are MNHEY and SVGAGI. The CDR3 contains 16 residues. Trimming pared 0 bases from V and 4 bases from J, leaving 13 bases between. Peripheral blood and lesional scalp punch biopsies were taken from alopecia areata patients. The source of the sample is a study of CD8+ T cells in alopecia areata. In the study overall: Treated patients took oral tofacitinib at 5 to 10 mg twice daily. General study findings and limits: Especially in alopecia totalis/universalis, lesional scalp showed greater clonality than normal scalp did. It was less clear whether patients shared TCRs than it was in mice, possibly because of HLA.

TCR sequencing used cDNA made by reverse transcription of extracted RNA. Assay used: immunoSEQ multiplex PCR; TCRdb lists only in-frame clones, some missing. Altogether over 120,000 clones are present, about 51% being singletons, with the ten largest covering 0.95% to 1%. The source is a human donor with alopecia areata. Here the sequenced sample was CD4+ T cells sorted from blood, taken at week 0. The gene calls are TRBV6-5 and TRBJ1-3; the D is unclear. The CDR3 region has the DNA TGTGCCAGCAGTTACTCGAGTCAGCTCAGGGGAAACACCATATATTTT. Translated, it gives CASSYSSQLRGNTIYF.